The 23 T cell receptor beta chains given below trace back to one sample, sequenced in a study of blood T cell repertoires in COVID-19. The assay was immunoSEQ multiplex PCR, and TCRdb's table has in-frame clones only and misses some. The sample has 270,000 or so clones; approximately 83% are singletons. The sample consisted of peripheral blood. The receptors here all came from a woman aged 45-59 years who had recovered from COVID-19.

The chain employs TRBV9 and TRBJ1-1; possible D gene TRBD1, 5 bases. CDR3 length: 14 residues. Germline assignment: CDR1 SGDLS and CDR2 YYNGEE. V lost 0 bases, J lost 4 bases, and 10 bases lay in between. As DNA, the CDR3 is TGTGCCAGCAGCGTAGATCCAGGGCCCACTGAAGCTTTCTTT. This translates into CASSVDPGPTEAFF.

This clone was recorded once. V usage is TRBV28 and J usage is TRBJ1-5; D is ambiguous. The length of the CDR3 is 13 residues. Trimming stripped 4 bases from V and 0 bases from J, with 4 bases between. Germline CDR1 is MDHEN and CDR2 is SYDVKM. CDR3 coding DNA: TGTGCCAGCAGTTCCTATAGCAATCAGCCCCAGCATTTT. Translation: CASSSYSNQPQHF.

The chain recombines TRBV14 with TRBJ2-2; 11 bases align to TRBD2. Trimming cost V 4 bases and J 1 base; bases outside gene matches: 2. The CDR3 covers 16 residues. Germline V gives CDR1 SGHDN, CDR2 FVKESK. This CDR3 reads CASSRTSGGNTGELFF. In DNA, the CDR3 is TGTGCCAGCAGCCGAACTAGCGGGGGGAACACCGGGGAGCTGTTTTTT.

This rearrangement joins TRBV5-1 to TRBJ2-6, with D maybe TRBD1 (6 bases). V lost 2 bases to trimming and J lost 1 base, with 13 bases between them. The CDR3 runs to 17 residues. Germline V gene data show CDR1 as SGHRS and CDR2 as YFSETQ. Here the CDR3 DNA reads TGCGCCAGCAGCTTTGGCAGGGGAGTTTCTGGGGCCAACGTCCTGACTTTC. Its protein product is CASSFGRGVSGANVLTF.

The rearrangement joins TRBV9 to TRBJ2-5; D possibly corresponds to TRBD2 (6 bases). In germline, CDR1 is SGDLS, CDR2 YYNGEE. The CDR3 spans 14 residues. The ends were cut back, 4 bases at V and 3 bases at J, with 13 bases in the middle. The DNA of the CDR3 is TGTGCCAGCAGCCTGGGACTTACTAAAGAGACCCAGTACTTC. This encodes CASSLGLTKETQYF.

This chain joins TRBV10-3 and TRBJ1-6; unclear D gene. CDR1 is ENHRY, CDR2 SYGVKD, per germline. V lost 5 bases to trimming and J lost 8 bases, with 16 bases between them. The CDR3 length is 15 residues. CDR3 sequence: CAISSEPGGDSPLHF. CDR3 bases: TGTGCCATCAGTTCCGAGCCGGGCGGGGATTCACCCCTCCACTTT.

This chain uses TRBV4-3 with TRBJ2-2; possibly TRBD2 for D (5 bases). The CDR3 is 19 residues long. Germline CDR1 is LGHNA and CDR2 is YSLEER. Trimming pared 0 bases from V and 1 base from J, leaving 18 bases between. CDR3 amino acids: CASSQEGGGGRLNTGELFF. In nucleotides, the CDR3 is TGCGCCAGCAGCCAAGAGGGTGGAGGTGGGCGGTTGAACACCGGGGAGCTGTTTTTT.

The table lists this clone with a few counts. The genes are TRBV6-1 and TRBJ2-3, with 8 bases lining up with TRBD1. Per the germline V gene, CDR1 is MNHNS and CDR2 is SASEGT. J was trimmed by 4 bases and V by 2 bases; bases with no gene match: 14. The CDR3 is 18 residues long. The CDR3 DNA reads as TGTGCCAGCAGTGAAACCCCCGACGCAGGGGGCGGGTCAGATACGCAGTATTTT. Translating it yields CASSETPDAGGGSDTQYF.

The chain couples TRBV5-4 to TRBJ1-1, with TRBD1 identical over 10 bases. Germline assignment: CDR1 SGHNT and CDR2 YYREEE (reference sequence). The CDR3 runs to 15 residues. V shed 7 bases, J shed 5 bases, and the junction held 11 bases outside the gene matches. CDR3: CASGVDRGLGTEAFF. The CDR3 region has the DNA TGTGCCAGCGGGGTTGACAGGGGGCTGGGTACTGAAGCTTTCTTT. The whole variable domain, remainder taken from reference TRBV5-4 and TRBJ1-1, is ETGVTQSPTHLIKTRGQQVTLRCSSQSGHNTVSWYQQALGQGPQFIFQYYREEENGRGNFPPRFSGLQFPNYSSELNVNALELDDSALYLCASGVDRGLGTEAFFGQGTRLTVV.

The chain is built from TRBV12-3 or TRBV12-4 and TRBJ2-3; 8 bases match TRBD1. J was trimmed by 8 bases and V by 6 bases; bases with no gene match: 1. CDR3 size: 11 residues. Written as DNA, the CDR3 is TGTGCCAGCAGCGACAGGGGTACGCAGTATTTT. Translation: CASSDRGTQYF.

The chain employs TRBV7-9 and TRBJ2-3, with D possibly TRBD1 on 5 matching bases. This CDR3 region has 15 residues. V lost 5 bases and J lost 4, with 16 bases in between. Per the germline V gene, CDR1 is SEHNR and CDR2 is FQNEAQ (reference sequence). The CDR3 sequence: CASSPQVAVADTQYF. In DNA, the CDR3 is TGTGCCAGCAGCCCACAGGTGGCCGTTGCAGATACGCAGTATTTT.

This clone was observed a handful of times. The chain has TRBV7-9 and TRBJ1-1; 7 bases are shared with TRBD1. The CDR3 consists of 14 residues. The V and J ends lost 6 bases and 2 bases, in that order; junction bases with no gene match: 6. CDR1 is SEHNR, CDR2 FQNEAQ, per germline (reference sequence). In DNA form, the CDR3 reads TGTGCCAGCAGGGGCGGGACAGCAAACACTGAAGCTTTCTTT. Translation: CASRGGTANTEAFF. The entire variable domain, with the rest obtained from reference TRBV7-9 and TRBJ1-1, is as follows: DTGVSQNPRHKITKRGQNVTFRCDPISEHNRLYWYRQTLGQGPEFLTYFQNEAQLEKSRLLSDRFSAERPKGSFSTLEIQRTEQGDSAMYLCASRGGTANTEAFFGQGTRLTVV.

The J gene is TRBJ2-5, the V gene TRBV30, with 12 positions matching TRBD1. With V trimmed by 0 bases and J by 7 bases, 6 bases remained unmatched. The CDR3 is 15 residues long. Germline CDR1 is GTSNPN and CDR2 is SVGIG (reference sequence). CDR3 protein: CAWSVGTGGLGTQYF. The CDR3 region has the DNA TGTGCCTGGAGTGTCGGGACAGGGGGCCTCGGGACCCAGTACTTC.

J is TRBJ2-7 and V is TRBV7-2; tentatively, D is TRBD1 (5 bases). This CDR3 has 14 amino acids. Trimming took 5 bases from V and 5 from J, leaving 16 bases between them. From germline, CDR1 is SGHTA and CDR2 FQGNSA. The CDR3 spells CASSLEWVGDEQYF. CDR3 bases: TGTGCCAGCAGCCTCGAGTGGGTAGGGGACGAGCAGTACTTC.

The chain has TRBV25-1 and TRBJ2-2; 10 bases map to TRBD2. This CDR3 comprises 17 residues. Germline V gene sequence: CDR1 MGHDK, CDR2 SYGVNS. V shed 6 bases and J 4 bases; nucleotides not matched to a gene: 11. The CDR3 protein is CASREMGTSARTGELFF. The CDR3 bases are TGTGCCAGCAGGGAGATGGGGACTAGCGCGCGCACCGGGGAGCTGTTTTTT.

The CDR3 region is CASSLTRTTEAFF. Here the CDR3 DNA reads TGTGCCAGCAGCCTTACGAGAACTACTGAAGCTTTCTTT. The chain combines TRBV11-1 with TRBJ1-1; D gene uncertain. This CDR3 spans 13 amino acids. The V end was cut by 5 bases, the J end by 5 bases, with 12 bases between. CDR1 is SGHAT and CDR2 is FQDESV in the germline V gene (reference sequence).

This chain links TRBV19 with TRBJ2-5, with 9 bases fitting TRBD1. The germline V gene has CDR1 LNHDA and CDR2 SQIVND (reference sequence). The CDR3 spans 15 residues. V lost 3 bases and J lost 2; bases outside the gene matches: 4. The CDR3 sequence: CASSMTGGWQETQYF. The CDR3 nucleotides read TGTGCCAGTAGTATGACAGGGGGTTGGCAAGAGACCCAGTACTTC.

The chain links TRBV12-1 to TRBJ2-2; the table calls TRBD2, which could not be checked here. TRBV12-1 is termed a pseudogene. The CDR3 runs to 17 residues. CDR3 protein: CASSFSPSGPNTGELFF. CDR3 in DNA: TGTGCCAGCAGCTTTAGTCCTAGCGGTCCGAACACCGGGGAGCTGTTTTTT.

This chain joins TRBV6-6 and TRBJ1-2, with D tentatively TRBD1 (5 bases). Between the trimmed V and J ends, which lost 0 bases and 0 bases, there was a span of 8 bases. The CDR3 consists of 15 residues. Germline assignment: CDR1 MNHNY and CDR2 SVGAGI (reference sequence). CDR3 coding DNA: TGTGCCAGCAGTTACTCCCCGACAGCTAACTATGGCTACACCTTC. Encoded protein: CASSYSPTANYGYTF.

The chain uses TRBV27 and TRBJ2-7, with unresolved D. The CDR3 has 12 amino acids. Germline CDR1 and CDR2: MNHEY and SMNVEV (reference sequence). CDR3 amino acids: CALGVLNREQYF. Here the CDR3 DNA reads TGTGCTCTCGGAGTTTTAAATCGCGAGCAGTACTTC.

V is TRBV19 and J is TRBJ2-7, with D possibly TRBD1 on 5 matching bases. CDR1 and CDR2 (germline): LNHDA, SQIVND (reference sequence). The CDR3 has 14 amino acids. V was cut by 2 bases and J by 0 bases, with 8 bases left in between. Here the CDR3 reads CASSIQGSSYEQYF. The CDR3, as DNA: TGTGCCAGTAGTATACAGGGCTCCTCCTACGAGCAGTACTTC.

This rearrangement joins TRBV29-1 to TRBJ2-3, with a possible D match to TRBD1 (5 bases). Germline lookup yields CDR1 SQVTM and CDR2 ANQGSEA. The CDR3 totals 13 residues. V lost 7 bases and J lost 3, with 14 bases in between. DNA of the CDR3: TGCAGCGATAAGGCGGCAGGGACAGATACGCAGTATTTT. It is translated as CSDKAAGTDTQYF.

The chain joins TRBV6-5 to TRBJ2-3, with D perhaps TRBD2 (6 bases). Trimming left V 6 bases short and J 0 bases short, with 10 bases between. The CDR3 sequence is 14 residues long. Germline V gene sequence: CDR1 MNHEY, CDR2 SVGAGI. CDR3 loop: CASRAGSSTDTQYF. The CDR3 DNA reads as TGTGCCAGCAGAGCGGGTTCTAGCACAGATACGCAGTATTTT.